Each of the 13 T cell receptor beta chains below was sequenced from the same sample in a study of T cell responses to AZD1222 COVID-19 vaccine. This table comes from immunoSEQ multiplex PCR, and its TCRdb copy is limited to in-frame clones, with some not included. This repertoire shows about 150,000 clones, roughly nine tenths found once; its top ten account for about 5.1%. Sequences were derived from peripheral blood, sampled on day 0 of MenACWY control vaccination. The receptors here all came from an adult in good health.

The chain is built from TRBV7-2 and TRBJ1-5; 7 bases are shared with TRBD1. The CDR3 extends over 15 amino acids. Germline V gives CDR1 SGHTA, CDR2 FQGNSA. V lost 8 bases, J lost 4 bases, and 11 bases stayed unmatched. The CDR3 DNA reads TGTGCCAGCTCCACCTCCGGGACAGAAAATCAGCCCCAGCATTTT. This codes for CASSTSGTENQPQHF.

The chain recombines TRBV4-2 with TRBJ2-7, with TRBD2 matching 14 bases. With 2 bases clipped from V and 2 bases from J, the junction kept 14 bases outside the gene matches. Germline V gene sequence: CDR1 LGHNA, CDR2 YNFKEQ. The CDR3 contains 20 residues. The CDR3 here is CASSQNAKGLAGALTYEQYF. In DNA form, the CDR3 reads TGTGCCAGCAGCCAAAACGCAAAGGGACTAGCGGGAGCCTTAACCTACGAGCAGTACTTC.

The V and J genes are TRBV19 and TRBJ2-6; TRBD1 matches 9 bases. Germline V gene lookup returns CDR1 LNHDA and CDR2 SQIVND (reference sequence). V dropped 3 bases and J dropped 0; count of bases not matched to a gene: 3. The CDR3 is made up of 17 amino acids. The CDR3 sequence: CASSIATGGSGANVLTF. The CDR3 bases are TGTGCCAGTAGTATTGCGACAGGGGGCTCTGGGGCCAACGTCCTGACTTTC.

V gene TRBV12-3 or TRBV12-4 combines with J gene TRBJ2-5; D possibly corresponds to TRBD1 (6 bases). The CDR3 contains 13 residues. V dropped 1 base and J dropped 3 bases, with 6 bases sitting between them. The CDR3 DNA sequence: TGTGCCAGCAGTTTAGACAGGGAAGAGACCCAGTACTTC. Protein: CASSLDREETQYF.

The CDR3 DNA sequence: TGTGCCAGCAGCCCTGGGACTAGCGGGAGACGCGGTGAGCAGTTCTTC. It is translated as CASSPGTSGRRGEQFF. The chain links TRBV3-1 (or the pseudogene TRBV3-2) to TRBJ2-1, with 14 bases fitting TRBD2. Unmatched junction bases numbered 8, after V lost 4 bases and J lost 9 bases. The CDR3 contains 16 residues. Germline loops: CDR1 LGHDT, CDR2 YNNKEL (reference sequence).

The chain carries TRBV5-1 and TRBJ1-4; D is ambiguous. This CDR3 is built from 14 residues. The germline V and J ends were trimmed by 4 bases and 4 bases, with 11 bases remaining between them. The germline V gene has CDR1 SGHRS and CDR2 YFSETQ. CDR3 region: CASSRTASNEKLFF. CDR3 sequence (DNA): TGCGCCAGCAGCCGGACCGCAAGTAATGAAAAACTGTTTTTT.

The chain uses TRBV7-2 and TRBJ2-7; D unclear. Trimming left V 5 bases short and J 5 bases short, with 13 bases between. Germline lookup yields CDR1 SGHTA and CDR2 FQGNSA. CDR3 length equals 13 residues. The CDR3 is CASSQRPRNEQYF. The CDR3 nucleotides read TGTGCCAGCAGCCAACGGCCCCGAAACGAGCAGTACTTC.

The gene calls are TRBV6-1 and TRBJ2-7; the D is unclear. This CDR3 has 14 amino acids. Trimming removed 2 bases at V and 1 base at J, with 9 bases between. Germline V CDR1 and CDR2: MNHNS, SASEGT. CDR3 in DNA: TGTGCCAGCAGTGAATGGCGGAGTTCCTACGAGCAGTACTTC. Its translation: CASSEWRSSYEQYF.

CDR3 residues: CASSLVVSGNTIYF. The DNA of the CDR3 is TGTGCCAGCAGCTTGGTCGTATCTGGAAACACCATATATTTT. This sequence joins TRBV5-5 and TRBJ1-3; D is unclear. The germline CDR1 and CDR2 sequences are SGHKS and YYEKEE (reference sequence). With 0 bases removed from V and 1 base from J, the gap between germline ends came to 5 bases. This CDR3 has 14 amino acids.

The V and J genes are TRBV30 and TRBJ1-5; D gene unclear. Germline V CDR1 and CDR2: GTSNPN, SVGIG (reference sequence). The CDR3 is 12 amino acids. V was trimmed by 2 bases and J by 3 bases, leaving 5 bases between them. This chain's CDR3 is CAWSTPNQPQHF. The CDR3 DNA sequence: TGTGCCTGGAGTACCCCCAATCAGCCCCAGCATTTT.

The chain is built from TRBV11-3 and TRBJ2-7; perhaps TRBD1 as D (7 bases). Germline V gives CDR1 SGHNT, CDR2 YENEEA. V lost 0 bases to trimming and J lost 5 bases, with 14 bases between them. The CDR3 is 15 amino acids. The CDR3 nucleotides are TGTGCCAGCAGCTTAGAGGCAGGGGGACTCCACGAGCAGTACTTC. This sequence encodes CASSLEAGGLHEQYF.

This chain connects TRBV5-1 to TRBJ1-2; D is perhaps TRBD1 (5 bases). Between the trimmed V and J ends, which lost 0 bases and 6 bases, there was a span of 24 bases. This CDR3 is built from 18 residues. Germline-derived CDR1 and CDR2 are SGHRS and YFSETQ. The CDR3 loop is CASSLGSGWPGSTDGYTF. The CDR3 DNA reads TGCGCCAGCAGCTTGGGGTCAGGCTGGCCAGGGAGTACCGATGGCTACACCTTC.

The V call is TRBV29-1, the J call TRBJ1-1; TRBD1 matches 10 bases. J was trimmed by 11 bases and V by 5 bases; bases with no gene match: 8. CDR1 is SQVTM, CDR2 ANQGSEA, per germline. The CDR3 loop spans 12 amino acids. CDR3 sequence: CSVRPGTGVAFF. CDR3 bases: TGCAGCGTTCGTCCCGGGACAGGGGTTGCTTTCTTT.